The 5 T cell receptor beta chains listed next were all sequenced from one sample in a study of T cell repertoires in cytomegalovirus infection (dated 2019 in TCRdb). The treatment or condition label, read with the paper, signifies: in vitro stimulation with specific CMV peptide epitopes to enrich CMV-specific T cells. Their specific antigens are unknown. The instrument was an Illumina HiSeq 1500. Starting from the raw public reads, TCRdb applied fastp trimming at Q25, assembled clones with MiXCR and retained in-frame beta chains. Rows with one shared CDR3 protein collapse into an entry with the most common genes and DNA. For this sample there are roughly 990,000 distinct CDR3 sequences; roughly 31% appear just once. The ten largest clones represent roughly an eighth of the sample. The sample here was cultured CD8+ T cells from PBMCs, taken from culture after CMV antigen stimulation. The receptors come from a human donor in good health (CMV status not recorded). Some clones in this sample may be carry-over from other donors' samples.

A single count supports this clonotype. V usage is TRBV20-1 and J usage is TRBJ2-1, with 10 bases that match TRBD2. Germline CDR1 reads DFQATT; CDR2 reads SNEGSKA (reference sequence). After removal of 4 bases from V and 5 bases from J, the junction contained 5 bases not matched to a gene. The CDR3 covers 14 residues. The CDR3: CSANRLAGNNEQFF. For the CDR3, the DNA is TGCAGTGCTAACAGACTAGCGGGCAACAATGAGCAGTTCTTC.

This sequence joins TRBV9 and TRBJ2-2; D may correspond to TRBD1 or TRBD2 (5 bases each). The V gene's germline CDR1 is SGDLS and CDR2 YYNGEE. The CDR3 is made up of 14 amino acids. V was shortened by 0 bases and J by 4 bases, with 7 bases between the two germline ends. DNA for the CDR3: TGTGCCAGCAGCGTAGCTGGGACCACCGGGGAGCTGTTTTTT. The encoded protein is CASSVAGTTGELFF. The full variable domain, its missing parts supplied by reference TRBV9 and TRBJ2-2, is DSGVTQTPKHLITATGQRVTLRCSPRSGDLSVYWYQQSLDQGLQFLIQYYNGEERAKGNILERFSAQQFPDLHSELNLSSLELGDSALYFCASSVAGTTGELFFGEGSRLTVL.

The rearrangement uses TRBV6-2 or TRBV6-3 and TRBJ2-2; the match to TRBD2 covers 12 bases. The CDR3 spans 17 residues. CDR1 is MNHEY and CDR2 is SVGEGT in the germline V gene. V was clipped by 2 bases and J by 2 bases; unmatched bases: 3. The CDR3 loop reads CASSYGLAGLNTGELFF. As DNA, the CDR3 is TGTGCCAGCAGTTACGGACTAGCGGGATTAAACACCGGGGAGCTGTTTTTT.

Remarks on this clonotype: The junction does not match germline at one end; this may be a read error. The chain has TRBV11-2 and TRBJ2-1; D remains unclear. The CDR3 runs 13 residues. Germline V gene lookup returns CDR1 SGHAT and CDR2 FQNNGV. The CDR3 region is CVSSLDPNNEQFF. DNA of the CDR3: TGTGTCAGCAGCTTAGATCCAAACAATGAGCAGTTCTTC. Filled out from reference TRBV11-2 and TRBJ2-1, the complete variable domain reads EAGVAQSPRYKIIEKRQSVAFWCNPISGHATLYWYQQILGQGPKLLIQFQNNGVVDDSQLPKDRFSAERLKGVDSTLKIQPAKLEDSAVYLCVSSLDPNNEQFFGPGTRLTVL.

As concerns this clonotype: A much larger clonotype is one base distant, so this may be a read error. V gene TRBV7-2 combines with J gene TRBJ2-1, with TRBD2 matching 10 bases. The germline gives CDR1 SGHTA, CDR2 FQGNSA. The CDR3 is made up of 17 amino acids. CDR3 bases: TGTGCCAGCAACTTACGATCAGCGGGGGGGCTCTACAATGAGCAGTTCTTC. Protein: CASNLRSAGGLYNEQFF.